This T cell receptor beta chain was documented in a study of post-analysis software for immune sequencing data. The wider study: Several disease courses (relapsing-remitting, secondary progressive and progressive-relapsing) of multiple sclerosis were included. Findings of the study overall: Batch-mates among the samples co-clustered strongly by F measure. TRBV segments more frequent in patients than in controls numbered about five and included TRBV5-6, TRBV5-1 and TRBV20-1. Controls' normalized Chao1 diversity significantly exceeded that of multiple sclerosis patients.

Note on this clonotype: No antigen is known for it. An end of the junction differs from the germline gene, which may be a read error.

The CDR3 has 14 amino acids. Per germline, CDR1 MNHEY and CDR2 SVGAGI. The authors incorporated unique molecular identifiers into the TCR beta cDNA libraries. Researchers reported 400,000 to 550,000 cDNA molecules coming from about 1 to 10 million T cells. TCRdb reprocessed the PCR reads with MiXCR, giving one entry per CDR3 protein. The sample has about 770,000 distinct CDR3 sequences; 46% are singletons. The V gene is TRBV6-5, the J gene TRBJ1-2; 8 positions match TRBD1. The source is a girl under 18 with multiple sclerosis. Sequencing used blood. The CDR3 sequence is CASRYSRTGNGYTF. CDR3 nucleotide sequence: TGTGCCAGCAGGTACTCGAGGACAGGGAATGGCTACACCTTC.